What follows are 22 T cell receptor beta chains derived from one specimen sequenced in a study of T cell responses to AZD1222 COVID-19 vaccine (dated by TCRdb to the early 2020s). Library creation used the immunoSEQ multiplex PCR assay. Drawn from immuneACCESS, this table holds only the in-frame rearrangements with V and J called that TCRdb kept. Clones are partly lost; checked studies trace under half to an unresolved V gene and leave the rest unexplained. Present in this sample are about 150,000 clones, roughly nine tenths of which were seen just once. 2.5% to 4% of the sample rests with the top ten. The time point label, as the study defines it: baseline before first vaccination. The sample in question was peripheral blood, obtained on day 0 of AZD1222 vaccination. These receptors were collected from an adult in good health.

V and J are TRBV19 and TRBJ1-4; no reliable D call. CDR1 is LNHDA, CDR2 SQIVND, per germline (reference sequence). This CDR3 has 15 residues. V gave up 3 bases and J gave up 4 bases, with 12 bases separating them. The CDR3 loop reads CASSILGMRNEKLFF. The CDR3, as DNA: TGTGCCAGTAGTATCTTGGGTATGCGTAATGAAAAACTGTTTTTT.

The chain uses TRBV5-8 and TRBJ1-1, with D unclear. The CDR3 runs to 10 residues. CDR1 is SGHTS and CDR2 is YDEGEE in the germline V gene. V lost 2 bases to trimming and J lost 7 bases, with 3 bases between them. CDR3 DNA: TGTGCCAGCAGCTTCGGTGAAGCTTTCTTT. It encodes CASSFGEAFF.

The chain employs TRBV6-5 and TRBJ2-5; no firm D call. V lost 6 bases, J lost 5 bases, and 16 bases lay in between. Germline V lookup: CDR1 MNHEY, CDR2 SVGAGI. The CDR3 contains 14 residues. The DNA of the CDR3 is TGTGCCAGCAGCACTTCCCATGGCCTTGAGACCCAGTACTTC. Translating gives CASSTSHGLETQYF.

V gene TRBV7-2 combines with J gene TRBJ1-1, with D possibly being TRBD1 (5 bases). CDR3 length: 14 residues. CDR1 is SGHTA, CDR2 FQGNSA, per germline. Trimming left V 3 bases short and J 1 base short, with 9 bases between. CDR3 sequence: CASSLGDSNTEAFF. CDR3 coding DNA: TGTGCCAGCAGCTTGGGGGACTCGAACACTGAAGCTTTCTTT.

The chain's CDR3 is CASSPRDTGELFF. The CDR3 bases are TGTGCCAGCTCACCGAGGGACACCGGGGAGCTGTTTTTT. This rearrangement joins TRBV18 to TRBJ2-2; D possibly corresponds to TRBD2 (5 bases). Per the germline V gene, CDR1 is KGHSH and CDR2 is LQKENI. This CDR3 is 13 amino acids long. V lost 3 bases and J lost 3, with 5 bases in between.

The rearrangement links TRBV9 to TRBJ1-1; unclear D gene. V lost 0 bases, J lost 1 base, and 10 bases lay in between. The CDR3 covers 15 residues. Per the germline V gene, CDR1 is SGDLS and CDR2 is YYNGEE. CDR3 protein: CASSVESWGNTEAFF. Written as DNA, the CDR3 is TGTGCCAGCAGCGTAGAAAGTTGGGGGAACACTGAAGCTTTCTTT.

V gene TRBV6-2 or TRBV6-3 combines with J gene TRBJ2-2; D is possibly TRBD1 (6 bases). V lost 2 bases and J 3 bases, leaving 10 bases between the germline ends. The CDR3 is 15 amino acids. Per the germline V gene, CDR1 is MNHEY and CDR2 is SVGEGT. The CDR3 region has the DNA TGTGCCAGCAGTTACCAGGGGATAGACACCGGGGAGCTGTTTTTT. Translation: CASSYQGIDTGELFF.

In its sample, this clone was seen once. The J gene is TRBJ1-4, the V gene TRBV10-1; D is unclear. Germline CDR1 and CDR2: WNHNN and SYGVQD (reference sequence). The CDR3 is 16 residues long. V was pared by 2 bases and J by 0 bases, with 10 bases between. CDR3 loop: CASSEREGATNEKLFF. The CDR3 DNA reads TGCGCCAGCAGTGAGCGAGAGGGTGCAACTAATGAAAAACTGTTTTTT.

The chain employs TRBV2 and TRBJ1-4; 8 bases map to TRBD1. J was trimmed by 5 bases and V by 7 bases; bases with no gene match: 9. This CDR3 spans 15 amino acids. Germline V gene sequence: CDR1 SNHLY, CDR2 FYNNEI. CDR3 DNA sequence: TGTGCCAGCACGGGCCAGGGGGCTCTGAATGAAAAACTGTTTTTT. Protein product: CASTGQGALNEKLFF.

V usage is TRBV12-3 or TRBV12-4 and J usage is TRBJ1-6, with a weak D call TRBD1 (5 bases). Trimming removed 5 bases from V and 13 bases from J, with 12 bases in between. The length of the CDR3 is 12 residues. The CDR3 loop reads CASSLTDTPLHF. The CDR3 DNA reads TGTGCCAGCAGTCTTACGGACACCCCCCTCCACTTT.

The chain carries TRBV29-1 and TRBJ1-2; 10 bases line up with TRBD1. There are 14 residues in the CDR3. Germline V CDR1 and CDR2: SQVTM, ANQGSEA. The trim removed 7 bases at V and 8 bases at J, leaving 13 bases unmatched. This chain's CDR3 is CSAARDRGVRGYTF. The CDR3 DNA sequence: TGCAGCGCCGCAAGGGACAGGGGAGTGAGAGGCTACACCTTC.

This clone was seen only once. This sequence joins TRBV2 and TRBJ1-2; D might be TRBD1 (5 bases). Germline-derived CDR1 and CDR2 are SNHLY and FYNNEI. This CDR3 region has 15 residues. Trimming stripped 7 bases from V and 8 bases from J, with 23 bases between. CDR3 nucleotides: TGTGCCAGCAAGGTGGGGGACGCCGGACTTCGGGGCTACACCTTC. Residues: CASKVGDAGLRGYTF.

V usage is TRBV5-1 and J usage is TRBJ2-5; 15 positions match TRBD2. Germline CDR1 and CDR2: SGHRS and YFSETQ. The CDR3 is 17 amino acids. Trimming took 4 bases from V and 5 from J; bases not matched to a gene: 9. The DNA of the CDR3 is TGCGCCAGCAGCACCGGACTAGCGGGGGGGCTCTCTGAGACCCAGTACTTC. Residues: CASSTGLAGGLSETQYF.

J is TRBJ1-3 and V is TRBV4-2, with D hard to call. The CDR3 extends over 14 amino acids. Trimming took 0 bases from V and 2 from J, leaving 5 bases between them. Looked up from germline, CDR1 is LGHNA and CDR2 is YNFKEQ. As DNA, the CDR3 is TGTGCCAGCAGCCAAGAGTACGCTGGAAACACCATATATTTT. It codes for CASSQEYAGNTIYF.

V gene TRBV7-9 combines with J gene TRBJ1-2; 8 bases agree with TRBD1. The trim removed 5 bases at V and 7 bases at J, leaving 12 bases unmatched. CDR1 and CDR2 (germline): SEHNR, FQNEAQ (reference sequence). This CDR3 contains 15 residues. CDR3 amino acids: CASSQPGQGALGYTF. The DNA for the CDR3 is TGTGCCAGCAGCCAGCCGGGGCAGGGGGCACTTGGCTACACCTTC.

CDR3 loop: CASSAPGTNQPQHF. CDR3 coding DNA: TGTGCCAGCAGCGCTCCAGGGACCAATCAGCCCCAGCATTTT. This sequence joins TRBV9 and TRBJ1-5; D is perhaps TRBD1 (5 bases). Per the germline V gene, CDR1 is SGDLS and CDR2 is YYNGEE. Trimming pared 3 bases from V and 3 bases from J, leaving 10 bases between. This CDR3 contains 14 residues.

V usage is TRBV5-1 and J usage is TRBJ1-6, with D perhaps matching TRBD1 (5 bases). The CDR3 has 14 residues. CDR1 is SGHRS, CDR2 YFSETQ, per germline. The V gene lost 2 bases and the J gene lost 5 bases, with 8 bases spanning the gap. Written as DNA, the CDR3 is TGCGCCAGCAGCTTCGACAGTAATAATTCACCCCTCCACTTT. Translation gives CASSFDSNNSPLHF.

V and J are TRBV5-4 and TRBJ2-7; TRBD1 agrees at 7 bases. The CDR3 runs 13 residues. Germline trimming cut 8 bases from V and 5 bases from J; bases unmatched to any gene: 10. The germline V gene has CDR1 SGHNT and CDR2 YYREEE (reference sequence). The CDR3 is CASAIQGFHEQYF. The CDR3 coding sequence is TGTGCCAGTGCGATACAGGGGTTCCACGAGCAGTACTTC.

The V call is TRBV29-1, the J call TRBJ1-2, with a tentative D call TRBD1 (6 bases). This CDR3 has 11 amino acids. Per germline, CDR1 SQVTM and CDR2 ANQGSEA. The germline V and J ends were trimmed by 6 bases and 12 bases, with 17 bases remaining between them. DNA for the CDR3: TGCAGCGTGCGACCAGGGGATACGGACACCTTC. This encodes CSVRPGDTDTF.

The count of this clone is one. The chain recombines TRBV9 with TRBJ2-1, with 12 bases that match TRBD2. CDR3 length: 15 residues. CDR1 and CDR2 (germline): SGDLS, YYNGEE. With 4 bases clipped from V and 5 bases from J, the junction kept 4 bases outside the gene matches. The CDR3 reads CASSRGLAGNNEQFF. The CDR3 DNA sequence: TGTGCCAGCAGCAGAGGACTAGCGGGGAACAATGAGCAGTTCTTC.

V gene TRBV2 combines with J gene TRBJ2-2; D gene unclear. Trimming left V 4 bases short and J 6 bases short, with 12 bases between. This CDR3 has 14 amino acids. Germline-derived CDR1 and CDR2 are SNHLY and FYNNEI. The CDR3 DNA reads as TGTGCCAGCAGTGCCGTTATATCCTCCGGGGAGCTGTTTTTT. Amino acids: CASSAVISSGELFF.

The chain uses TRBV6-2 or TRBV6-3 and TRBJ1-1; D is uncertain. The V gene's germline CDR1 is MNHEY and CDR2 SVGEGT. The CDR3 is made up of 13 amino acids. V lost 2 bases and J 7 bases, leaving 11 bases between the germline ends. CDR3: CASSYAGGREAFF. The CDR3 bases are TGTGCCAGCAGTTACGCGGGAGGCCGTGAAGCTTTCTTT.